This T cell receptor beta chain was sequenced for a study of T-cell memory formation after mild COVID-19 (dated by TCRdb to the early 2020s). The study in broad terms: TCR sequence clusters from the two donors were found to be largely donor specific. In a couple of donors, T-cell clones that expanded and contracted after mild COVID-19 were tracked by sequencing TCRalpha and TCRbeta repertoires over time. The cohort was made up of two young adult volunteers, one female and one male, who were previously healthy.

Summary of the overall study and its limitations: SARS-CoV-2 specificity of the second-wave clones peaking on day 37 was not confirmed. Contracting CD4+ clones were located mainly in the CM and EM memory subsets, whereas CD8+ clones were found to be enriched in EMRA. Balanced CD4/CD8 phenotypes were observed for clones contracting from day 15 to 85, whereas a bias towards CD4+ was observed for a second wave of clones expanding from day 15 to 37. The study included only a couple of mild cases, and larger cohorts that include severe cases with pre-infection samples were judged to be necessary. Some responding clones were found in pre-infection memory, which suggests that pre-existing cross-reactive memory T cells took part in the SARS-CoV-2 response.

Data came from an Illumina NovaSeq 6000. TCRalpha and TCRbeta cDNA libraries were constructed by 5'RACE with constant-segment primers, with sample barcodes and unique molecular identifiers being introduced. RNA was extracted from every sample with Trizol reagent. Libraries were amplified in two PCR steps, with a second sample barcode and Illumina TruSeq adapters added in the second step. Sequencing of the libraries was done on an Illumina NovaSeq, producing 2 x 150 bp paired-end reads. The authors' analysis ran thus. Reads were demultiplexed and collapsed into UMI-guided consensus sequences with migec v1.2.7. Using mixcr v2.1.11, the UMI consensuses were aligned to TRA and TRB V and J templates and assembled into clonotypes. Clonotypes were classified as expanded or contracted when called significant by both edgeR and NoisET, with noise models trained on biological replicates. For edgeR calls, the thresholds were a false discovery rate-adjusted p below 0.01 and a log2 fold-change of 1. PCA with hierarchical clustering of max-normalized trajectories of the 1000 most abundant clonotypes was used as exploratory dynamics analysis. Separately sequenced CD4+ and CD8+ repertoires were used to assign a CD4 or CD8 phenotype to each responding clone. TCRdb passed the public sequencing reads through fastp at Q25 and MiXCR, retaining productive beta sequences. CDR3 protein duplicates are merged, each entry listing the most common genes and DNA. V and J calls and clone size were set by TCRdb, not the authors. Recorded for this sample are under 300,000 distinct CDR3 sequences; approximately 8.4% of them occurred a single time. Jointly, the top ten make up 22% of the sample.

For CDR1 and CDR2, the germline V gene lists MNHEY and SVGAGI. Trimming leaves V shorter by 5 bases and J shorter by 4 bases, with the junction holding 10 bases beyond the gene matches. The CDR3 sequence holds 15 residues, the cysteine and phenylalanine included. Left in the record is the CDR3 DNA by itself, 45 bases read in frame from the first base. Ficoll-Paque density gradient centrifugation was used to isolate PBMCs. In regard to this clonotype: Its antigen remains undetermined. One base away there is no much larger clone; base qualities are not given.

The TCR comes from a young man who had mild COVID-19 (a few samples of this study predate the infection). The sample titles of this study are shuffled in the database, so cell type and time point are left out; the donor was told from shared clones. Sequenced input: PBMCs or a T cell subset sorted from them (not recorded which). The chain joins TRBV6-5 to TRBJ2-5; 7 central bases correspond to TRBD1. The DNA sequence is given as TGTGCCAGCAGTAACAGGGGATGGGGTTTAGAGACCCAGTACTTC. Translated, it gives CASSNRGWGLETQYF.